A selection of T cell receptor beta chains follows, all from one sample in a study of CD8+CD57+ T cells in acquired aplastic anemia. TCRdb re-called the reads through MiXCR, storing one row per CDR3 protein. The top ten clones hold roughly 1.3% of a sample with 250,000 to 300,000 distinct CDR3 sequences, 56% of them seen once. Source material: sorted CD4+, CD8+, or CD8+CD57+ T cells (not recorded which) from PBMCs. These receptors originate from a human donor with aplastic anemia. Both conserved end residues are part of each CDR3. The order of the fields is J gene, D gene, clone size, V gene, CDR3 protein, CDR3 DNA. D genes are given only for firm matches. The size field is filled for only some rows; it gives once, few, many or a size class.

j_gene: TRBJ2-5; d_gene: -; abundance: -; v_gene: TRBV20-1; CDR3aa: CSASQGETQYF; CDR3nt: TGCAGTGCTAGTCAGGGGGAGACCCAGTACTTC
j_gene: TRBJ2-5; d_gene: -; abundance: -; v_gene: TRBV7-3; CDR3aa: CASSVTGQETQYF; CDR3nt: TGTGCCAGCAGCGTCACTGGGCAAGAGACCCAGTACTTC
j_gene: TRBJ1-6; d_gene: TRBD1; abundance: few; v_gene: TRBV7-2; CDR3aa: CASRGAGTGQGSPLHF; CDR3nt: TGTGCCAGCAGGGGCGCCGGGACAGGTCAGGGTTCACCCCTCCACTTT
j_gene: TRBJ2-7; d_gene: -; abundance: -; v_gene: TRBV20-1; CDR3aa: CSATSLETAGRQYF; CDR3nt: TGCAGTGCTACTAGCTTGGAGACGGCAGGGAGGCAGTACTTC
j_gene: TRBJ1-2; d_gene: -; abundance: -; v_gene: TRBV7-2; CDR3aa: CASSLEVGAYGYTF; CDR3nt: TGTGCCAGCAGCTTAGAGGTCGGAGCTTATGGCTACACCTTC
j_gene: TRBJ2-2; d_gene: -; abundance: -; v_gene: TRBV24-1; CDR3aa: CATSDFGVAAGELFF; CDR3nt: TGTGCCACCAGTGATTTTGGGGTAGCTGCCGGGGAGCTGTTTTTT
j_gene: TRBJ1-3; d_gene: -; abundance: many; v_gene: TRBV9; CDR3aa: CASSVDSASYGNTIYF; CDR3nt: TGTGCCAGCAGCGTAGATTCGGCCTCTTATGGAAACACCATATATTTT
j_gene: TRBJ2-1; d_gene: TRBD2; abundance: -; v_gene: TRBV7-8; CDR3aa: CASSPGTSGSGNEQFF; CDR3nt: TGTGCCAGCAGCCCAGGGACTAGCGGGAGTGGAAATGAGCAGTTCTTC
j_gene: TRBJ2-7; d_gene: -; abundance: many; v_gene: TRBV28; CDR3aa: CASSGPSVSSYEQYF; CDR3nt: TGTGCCAGCTCGGGTCCTAGCGTCAGCTCCTACGAGCAGTACTTC
j_gene: TRBJ1-2; d_gene: -; abundance: many; v_gene: TRBV7-3; CDR3aa: CASSPGQSYGYTF; CDR3nt: TGTGCCAGCAGTCCAGGACAGTCCTATGGCTACACCTTC
j_gene: TRBJ2-2; d_gene: -; abundance: -; v_gene: TRBV7-2; CDR3aa: CASSLIVARTNTGEPFF; CDR3nt: TGTGCCAGCAGCTTAATAGTGGCCAGAACGAACACCGGGGAGCCGTTTTTT
j_gene: TRBJ1-6; d_gene: -; abundance: few; v_gene: TRBV7-9; CDR3aa: CASSMVVYNSPLHF; CDR3nt: TGTGCCAGCTCCATGGTGGTCTATAATTCACCCCTCCACTTT
j_gene: TRBJ2-6; d_gene: -; abundance: -; v_gene: TRBV19; CDR3aa: CASSIDSSGANVLTF; CDR3nt: TGTGCCAGTAGTATAGACAGCTCTGGGGCCAACGTCCTGACTTTC
j_gene: TRBJ1-6; d_gene: TRBD1; abundance: few; v_gene: TRBV10-2; CDR3aa: CASRDSFYNSPLHF; CDR3nt: TGCGCCAGCCGGGACAGTTTTTATAATTCACCCCTCCACTTT
j_gene: TRBJ2-7; d_gene: TRBD2; abundance: -; v_gene: TRBV15; CDR3aa: CATSSSLAGALGYEQYF; CDR3nt: TGTGCCACCAGCAGTTCCCTAGCGGGGGCCCTTGGCTACGAGCAGTACTTC
j_gene: TRBJ2-7; d_gene: TRBD1; abundance: -; v_gene: TRBV24-1; CDR3aa: CATSDPRQGVSEQYF; CDR3nt: TGTGCCACCAGTGATCCGAGACAGGGGGTGAGCGAGCAGTATTTC
j_gene: TRBJ2-1; d_gene: TRBD1; abundance: -; v_gene: TRBV5-1; CDR3aa: CASSLVGQSSYNEQFF; CDR3nt: TGCGCCAGCAGCTTGGTGGGACAGAGCTCCTACAATGAGCAGTTCTTC
j_gene: TRBJ2-3; d_gene: TRBD2; abundance: -; v_gene: TRBV10-3; CDR3aa: CAISDGGGGAGTDTPYF; CDR3nt: TGTGCCATCAGTGACGGGGGGGGGGGGGCGGGCACAGATACGCCGTATTTT
j_gene: TRBJ1-2; d_gene: -; abundance: many; v_gene: TRBV15; CDR3aa: CATSIGGGYGYTF; CDR3nt: TGTGCCACCAGCATCGGAGGCGGCTATGGCTACACCTTC
j_gene: TRBJ1-6; d_gene: -; abundance: many; v_gene: TRBV5-1; CDR3aa: CASSIDLKDSPLHF; CDR3nt: TGCGCCAGCAGTATCGACTTGAAGGATTCACCCCTCCACTTT
j_gene: TRBJ2-5; d_gene: TRBD2; abundance: many; v_gene: TRBV5-8; CDR3aa: CASSLRLAGGTETQYF; CDR3nt: TGTGCCAGCAGCTTGAGGCTAGCGGGAGGAACAGAGACCCAGTACTTC